This TCR beta chain stems from a study of patients and donors after allogeneic stem cell transplantation. One entry per CDR3 protein results from TCRdb running MiXCR on the RT-PCR reads. This table has some 960,000 distinct CDR3 sequences, more than 15% appearing once. A few counts support this clonotype. The junction departs from the called germline gene at one end, perhaps through a read error. The receptor's source is a human donor who was either an allogeneic HSCT recipient or a stem cell or donor lymphocyte infusion donor (not recorded which). It is not recorded whose cells these are; they may come from a transplant donor. The sample taken for sequencing was blood, either unsorted or a sorted T cell fraction (not recorded which).

CDR3 sequence reads: CASSLAGVFNTEAFF. In nucleotides, the CDR3 is TGTGCCAGCAGTCTAGCGGGGGTCTTTAACACTGAAGCTTTCTTT. The chain combines TRBV12-3 or TRBV12-4 with TRBJ1-1, with D possibly matching TRBD1 (5 bases). The CDR3 length is 15 residues.